These 11 T cell receptor beta chains were all obtained from the same sample, sequenced in a study of cytomegalovirus exposure and HLA in healthy donors. Both 60 Vbeta primers and 13 Jbeta primers went into the PCR. This table comes from immunoSEQ multiplex PCR, and its TCRdb copy is limited to in-frame clones, with some not included. The sample records approximately 210,000 clones, more than 65% being singletons. Source material: PBMCs. These receptors came from a girl under 18 in good health and CMV-seropositive.

The chain has TRBV18 and TRBJ2-2, with D tentatively TRBD2 (6 bases). Germline CDR1 and CDR2: KGHSH and LQKENI. This CDR3 comprises 15 residues. V was shortened by 6 bases and J by 6 bases, with 17 bases between the two germline ends. CDR3 in amino acids: CASSPTWTGAGELFF. Written as DNA, the CDR3 is TGTGCCAGCTCCCCAACGTGGACGGGGGCCGGGGAGCTGTTTTTT.

The V gene is TRBV5-4, the J gene TRBJ2-1; TRBD1 matches 8 bases. This CDR3 spans 15 amino acids. Germline CDR1 and CDR2: SGHNT and YYREEE (reference sequence). The junction had 6 bases not matched to a gene; V was cut back by 0 bases and J by 7 bases. CDR3 sequence reads: CASSLGTGFENEQFF. CDR3 bases: TGTGCCAGCAGCTTGGGGACAGGGTTCGAAAATGAGCAGTTCTTC.

This chain joins TRBV15 and TRBJ1-3; D gene ambiguous. The length of the CDR3 is 16 residues. Trimming left V 0 bases short and J 4 bases short, with 13 bases between. CDR1 and CDR2 (germline): LNHNV, YYDKDF (reference sequence). CDR3: CATSRDRGVTGNTIYF. CDR3 coding DNA: TGTGCCACCAGCAGAGATCGAGGAGTGACCGGAAACACCATATATTTT.

This clone was detected only a few times. The chain uses TRBV27 and TRBJ1-2, with D perhaps matching TRBD1 (5 bases). CDR3 size: 16 residues. V lost 0 bases and J lost 7, with 18 bases in between. Looked up from germline, CDR1 is MNHEY and CDR2 is SMNVEV (reference sequence). The chain's CDR3 is CASSLSVGGERSGYTF. In DNA, the CDR3 is TGTGCCAGCAGTTTATCCGTCGGGGGGGAGAGGTCTGGCTACACCTTC.

This chain joins TRBV10-3 and TRBJ2-2; 9 nucleotides agree with TRBD1. V was clipped by 4 bases and J by 3 bases; unmatched bases: 6. The CDR3 totals 16 residues. From germline, CDR1 is ENHRY and CDR2 SYGVKD. The CDR3 bases are TGTGCCATCAGTGCCCTGACAGGGGGAGACACCGGGGAGCTGTTTTTT. It is translated as CAISALTGGDTGELFF.

J is TRBJ1-5 and V is TRBV5-4; weak D call: TRBD1 (5 bases). The length of the CDR3 is 12 residues. Trimming left V 5 bases short and J 6 bases short, with 9 bases between. CDR1 is SGHNT and CDR2 is YYREEE in the germline V gene (reference sequence). The CDR3 DNA reads as TGTGCCAGCAGTCAGGGAGGTCAGCCCCAGCATTTT. This sequence encodes CASSQGGQPQHF.

The CDR3 loop is CASSPRASYYEQYF. The CDR3 DNA follows: TGTGCCAGCTCACCACGGGCCTCCTACTACGAGCAGTACTTC. The chain recombines TRBV18 with TRBJ2-7; D call uncertain. CDR1 and CDR2 from the germline V gene are KGHSH and LQKENI. V was cut by 1 base and J by 3 bases, with 10 bases left in between. There are 14 residues in the CDR3. The full variable domain, its missing parts supplied by reference TRBV18 and TRBJ2-7, is NAGVMQNPRHLVRRRGQEARLRCSPMKGHSHVYWYRQLPEEGLKFMVYLQKENIIDESGMPKERFSAEFPKEGPSILRIQQVVRGDSAAYFCASSPRASYYEQYFGPGTRLTVT.

The chain employs TRBV5-1 and TRBJ2-3; 7 nucleotides agree with TRBD2. CDR3 length: 15 residues. Looked up from germline, CDR1 is SGHRS and CDR2 is YFSETQ. Trimming removed 5 bases from V and 6 bases from J; junction bases left unmatched: 12. CDR3 loop: CASSRAPTSVDTQYF. The CDR3 region has the DNA TGCGCCAGCAGTAGGGCCCCTACTAGCGTTGATACGCAGTATTTT. Full variable domain (outside the CDR3, taken from reference TRBV5-1 and TRBJ2-3): KAGVTQTPRYLIKTRGQQVTLSCSPISGHRSVSWYQQTPGQGLQFLFEYFSETQRNKGNFPGRFSGRQFSNSRSEMNVSTLELGDSALYLCASSRAPTSVDTQYFGPGTRLTVL.

V usage is TRBV12-5 and J usage is TRBJ2-7; 8 nucleotides match TRBD1. The V gene end was trimmed by 2 bases and the J gene end by 1 base; junction bases not matched to a gene: 7. Germline CDR1 is LGHNT and CDR2 is FRNRAP. The CDR3 is 16 amino acids. In nucleotides, the CDR3 is TGTGCTAGTGGTTTGACAGCAGGGGGCGGATCCTACGAGCAGTACTTC. Its protein is CASGLTAGGGSYEQYF. The entire variable domain, with the rest obtained from reference TRBV12-5 and TRBJ2-7, is as follows: DARVTQTPRHKVTEMGQEVTMRCQPILGHNTVFWYRQTMMQGLELLAYFRNRAPLDDSGMPKDRFSAEMPDATLATLKIQPSEPRDSAVYFCASGLTAGGGSYEQYFGPGTRLTVT.

The V call is TRBV2, the J call TRBJ2-7, with D perhaps matching TRBD1 (6 bases). In germline, CDR1 is SNHLY, CDR2 FYNNEI. The length of the CDR3 is 13 residues. Between the trimmed V and J ends, which lost 9 bases and 1 base, there was a span of 13 bases. The CDR3 sequence: CASGTTNSYEQYF. CDR3 nucleotide sequence: TGTGCCAGTGGGACAACCAATTCCTACGAGCAGTACTTC.

This clone turned up a few times. The chain uses TRBV5-1 and TRBJ1-1; weak D call: TRBD1 (6 bases). The CDR3 has 15 residues. Trimming pared 2 bases from V and 0 bases from J, leaving 11 bases between. Germline-derived CDR1 and CDR2 are SGHRS and YFSETQ. In nucleotides, the CDR3 is TGCGCCAGCAGCTTATCCGGGACATTGAACACTGAAGCTTTCTTT. It is translated as CASSLSGTLNTEAFF.